This T cell receptor beta chain is drawn from a study of blood T cell repertoires in COVID-19. Study information: PBMCs, B-cell-depleted T cells, or T cells were the source of the cDNA or gDNA that made up the material.

This CDR3 has 13 residues. Deletions cut 4 bases from V and 10 bases from J, with 14 bases between. Per the germline V gene, CDR1 is GTSNPN and CDR2 is SVGIG (reference sequence). The repertoire was sequenced with immunoSEQ multiplex PCR; TCRdb's copy has only in-frame clones and lacks some. The sample has tens of thousands of clones; just under 85% are singletons. The chain has TRBV30 and TRBJ1-6; no clear D. The sequenced sample consisted of peripheral blood. This clonotype originated in a man in his 70s with acute or convalescent COVID-19. The CDR3 here is CAWTEQPKSPLHF. Written as DNA, the CDR3 is TGTGCCTGGACAGAACAGCCAAAATCACCCCTCCACTTT.